The TCR beta chain described here comes from a study of OX40 agonist ivuxolimab in advanced cancers. Study as a whole: Patients' therapy was ivuxolimab, an antibody that acts as an agonist of OX40 (CD134). Whole-study findings and limits: Expanded clones were, on average, more numerous among CD8+ T cells than CD4+. Several nonresponders also turned out to have low normalized T-cell clonal expansion. It was not determined which antigens were specifically recognized by the peripheral T cells that had undergone clonal expansion.

Trimming took off 3 bases at V and 7 bases at J, with 7 bases between the two ends. CDR1 is DFQATT and CDR2 is SNEGSKA in the germline V gene (reference sequence). This CDR3 has 11 residues. Sequencing was performed with immunoSEQ multiplex PCR; in TCRdb, only in-frame clones are kept and a portion is missing. The data contain fewer than 140,000 clones, over 75% of them singletons. Remarks on this clone: Its antigen is not identified.

Sequenced material: CD4+ or CD8+ T cells sorted from blood, taken in a trial of the OX40 agonist ivuxolimab. V is TRBV20-1 and J is TRBJ2-1, with no clear D. This TCR derives from an adult with an advanced solid tumor such as melanoma, head and neck, liver or kidney cancer. CDR3: CSARAQNEQFF. CDR3 coding DNA: TGCAGTGCTAGGGCCCAAAATGAGCAGTTCTTC.